This record covers a single TCR beta chain. This record belongs to a study of T cell changes during pregnancy in multiple sclerosis. TCRdb keeps only in-frame clones here, not all; method: immunoSEQ multiplex PCR. The repertoire holds around 31,000 clones, with about 92% as singletons. Germline CDR1 KGHSH, CDR2 LQKENI. The V and J ends lost 3 bases and 3 bases, in that order; junction bases with no gene match: 5. The CDR3 is 15 amino acids. The receptor was isolated from a female donor with multiple sclerosis, enrolled in a pregnancy study. The specimen was CD4+ T cells from peripheral blood mononuclear cells, collected in the second trimester of pregnancy. The chain couples TRBV18 to TRBJ2-5; 9 nucleotides agree with TRBD2. As DNA, the CDR3 is TGTGCCAGCTCACCGGGACTAGCAGTAGAAGAGACCCAGTACTTC. It encodes CASSPGLAVEETQYF.